This T cell receptor (beta chain) emerged from a study of human thymus T cells (dated by TCRdb to 2018 to 2020). In terms of the full investigation: TCR alpha and beta repertoires from roughly 8 infant thymus samples and a few related peripheral blood samples were characterized in the study. Donor ages ranged from about 7 to 250 days, and the cohort comprised six or seven male and a couple of female infants. The research as a whole found: On average, thymus samples yielded 650,000 to 1,000,000 unique TCRB clonotypes, whereas blood samples yielded roughly 80,000. Biased V and J gene segment usage appeared to be present in both thymic and peripheral blood repertoires.

A word on this clone: This receptor's antigen is unknown. Per-base quality was not reported, and no clone a single base away is much larger than it.

The immunoSEQ multiplex PCR assay was used to amplify the TCRB and TCRAD loci from a standardized amount of quality-controlled genomic DNA. Amplicons spanned the V(D)J region at a length sufficient to cover the CDR3 and identify V and J genes. Through the commercial immunoSEQ service, the amplicons were sequenced on an Illumina platform. As for the authors' bioinformatics: Primer bias and sequencing errors were corrected as previously described, and TCRAD and TCRB definitions were based on the IMGT database. The repertoires were analysed using immunoSEQ Analyzer 3.0 and VDJTools for basic statistics, V/J segment usage, diversity estimates, rarefaction and pairwise overlap. Diversity was estimated using the Chao1, ChaoE, Efron-Thisted, Shannon and inverse Simpson indices, and was also estimated on datasets down-sampled to the size of the smallest sample. Repertoire overlap was assessed by strict matching of CDR3 nucleotide sequence, V gene and J gene, and clustering was done by Jaccard-based multidimensional scaling. TCRdb's version of the immuneACCESS table is confined to in-frame rearrangements and falls short of the full clone set. An unresolved V gene accounts for under half of the shortfall where checked; the remainder is of unknown origin. V and J calls and clone size follow that table, whereas D and trimming were derived from the DNA. The sample data list tens of thousands of clones, and about 95% of these were observed just once. The top ten clones comprise under 0.2% of the sample.

In Finland, the donors were immunologically healthy infants who were having open corrective cardiac surgery for congenital heart defects. From four of the eight donors, a small aliquot of about 0.5-1 mL peripheral blood was collected during surgery. Genomic DNA from blood samples was extracted from all available leukocytes rather than from a fixed cell number. ACK lysis buffer was used to clear erythrocytes from the blood, and the leukocytes were then kept as pellets at -70 degrees C. A QIAsymphony instrument was used to extract genomic DNA from frozen cell pellets. This receptor was obtained from a girl in the first two years of life with a congenital heart defect but otherwise immunologically healthy. The sample taken for sequencing was blood.

The CDR3 amino acid sequence is: CASSRLAGSPGDEQYF. The DNA sequence is TGTGCCAGCTCACGGTTAGCGGGCTCGCCTGGGGACGAGCAGTACTTC. Here the chain combines TRBV18 and TRBJ2-7; 7 junctional bases match TRBD2. Measured from the cysteine to the phenylalanine, the CDR3 is 16 residues long. The only DNA kept is the CDR3, 48 bases in frame from the first base. CDR1 and CDR2 are drawn from the germline V gene: KGHSH, LQKENI. V trim: 4 bases; J trim: 5 bases; unmatched bases: 14.